These 26 T cell receptor beta chains came from one sample sequenced in a study of human T cells and chemical hapten exposure. The time point here: patch test 1, 2 weeks after DPC sensitization. Treatment meaning: therapeutic diphenylcyclopropenone sensitization with weekly scalp DPC. Unfractionated whole blood served as the source for total RNA extraction. TCRdb re-called the RACE reads with MiXCR, one entry per CDR3 protein. The data hold approximately 41,000 distinct CDR3 sequences, with about 4.2% observed a single time. The sequencing used whole blood, collected in connection with sensitization to the hapten diphenylcyclopropenone (DPC). Receptor source: a man aged 45 to 65 with alopecia areata. Some clones in this sample may be carry-over from other donors' samples.

This clonotype was counted many times. The rearrangement joins TRBV29-1 to TRBJ1-2; tentative D call: TRBD1 (6 bases). The CDR3 is made up of 14 amino acids. CDR1 SQVTM and CDR2 ANQGSEA come from the germline V gene. With 3 bases removed from V and 4 bases from J, the gap between germline ends came to 15 bases. CDR3: CSVDAGAGSYGYTF. As DNA, the CDR3 is TGCAGCGTTGATGCGGGGGCAGGGAGCTATGGCTACACCTTC.

This clonotype was counted ten times or more. The chain carries TRBV7-9 and TRBJ1-4; 10 nucleotides agree with TRBD1. The CDR3 runs to 14 residues. The trim removed 3 bases at V and 10 bases at J, leaving 5 bases unmatched. Germline values: CDR1 SEHNR, CDR2 FQNEAQ (reference sequence). CDR3 region: CASSLDRGAGKLFF. For the CDR3, the DNA is TGTGCCAGCAGCTTGGACAGGGGGGCCGGAAAACTGTTTTTT.

This clonotype was recorded a few times. V and J are TRBV12-3 or TRBV12-4 and TRBJ1-5; D possibly corresponds to TRBD1 (5 bases). The V gene lost 5 bases and the J gene lost 1 base, with 6 bases spanning the gap. The CDR3 is 13 amino acids. The chain's CDR3 is CASSRTSNQPQHF. CDR3 DNA: TGTGCCAGCAGTCGGACAAGCAATCAGCCCCAGCATTTT.

This clonotype was seen many times. The rearrangement links TRBV9 to TRBJ2-4; D is uncertain. CDR1 is SGDLS, CDR2 YYNGEE, per germline. Trimming removed 7 bases from V and 6 bases from J, with 14 bases in between. The CDR3 sequence is 13 residues long. DNA of the CDR3: TGTGCCAGCGGTGAGGCGGATTCAAACATTCAGTACTTC. This encodes CASGEADSNIQYF.

This clonotype was counted many times. This sequence joins TRBV20-1 and TRBJ2-7; 8 bases agree with TRBD2. The V gene end was trimmed by 5 bases and the J gene end by 0 bases; junction bases not matched to a gene: 9. Germline CDR1 is DFQATT and CDR2 is SNEGSKA (reference sequence). CDR3 length: 15 amino acids. DNA for the CDR3: TGCAGTGCTCACGATGTGGGGACTAGCTCCTACGAGCAGTACTTC. This codes for CSAHDVGTSSYEQYF.

Many counts were recorded for this clonotype. The chain links TRBV28 to TRBJ2-1; D gene uncertain. Germline CDR1 and CDR2: MDHEN and SYDVKM. There are 12 residues in the CDR3. V lost 4 bases, J lost 12 bases, and 13 bases lay in between. This chain's CDR3 is CASSYSRARQFF. The CDR3 DNA reads as TGTGCCAGCAGTTACTCTAGGGCCCGGCAGTTCTTC.

This clonotype was seen repeatedly, ten times or more. The DNA is left out, because the CDR3 cannot be placed on it with certainty; the CDR3 is given as TCRdb lists it. The CDR3 loop reads CSVVASGTYNERFF. J is TRBJ2-1 and V is TRBV29-1; TRBD2, the table's D call, lacks a check against the DNA. Looked up from germline, CDR1 is SQVTM and CDR2 is ANQGSEA. The CDR3 has 14 residues if both end residues are counted.

This clonotype was counted at least ten times. V usage is TRBV30 and J usage is TRBJ2-3; 7 positions agree with TRBD2. This CDR3 contains 17 residues. Trimming took 1 base from V and 2 from J; bases not matched to a gene: 12. CDR1 and CDR2 from the germline V gene are GTSNPN and SVGIG (reference sequence). The CDR3 DNA is TGTGCCTGGAGTGGGCCCACGCTAGCGGACTACACAGATACGCAGTATTTT. This encodes CAWSGPTLADYTDTQYF.

This clonotype was counted ten times or more. The J gene is TRBJ2-7, the V gene TRBV29-1; TRBD1 matches at 11 bases. The CDR3 is 14 residues long. With V trimmed by 8 bases and J by 5 bases, 11 bases remained unmatched. Looked up from germline, CDR1 is SQVTM and CDR2 is ANQGSEA. CDR3 in DNA: TGCAGCACCTCGGACAGGGGGCGCAACGACGAGCAGTACTTC. Translated: CSTSDRGRNDEQYF.

This clonotype was counted at least ten times. The chain recombines TRBV29-1 with TRBJ1-2; D is perhaps TRBD1 (5 bases). CDR3 length: 13 residues. CDR1 is SQVTM, CDR2 ANQGSEA, per germline. In DNA, the CDR3 is TGCAGTGCTAACAGGCGGGGATCGTATGGCTACACCTTC. Translated: CSANRRGSYGYTF. Together with reference TRBV29-1 and TRBJ1-2, the CDR3 gives the full variable domain: SAVISQKPSRDICQRGTSLTIQCQVDSQVTMMFWYRQQPGQSLTLIATANQGSEATYESGFVIDKFPISRPNLTFSTLTVSNMSPEDSSIYLCSANRRGSYGYTFGSGTRLTVV.

This clonotype occurred many times. V and J are TRBV19 and TRBJ2-2; D is possibly TRBD1 (6 bases). V dropped 4 bases and J dropped 4 bases, with 10 bases sitting between them. The CDR3 runs 14 residues. Germline CDR1 is LNHDA and CDR2 is SQIVND (reference sequence). The CDR3 DNA sequence: TGTGCCAGTAGTAGACAGGAGGTCACCGGGGAGCTGTTTTTT. This sequence encodes CASSRQEVTGELFF.

Concerning this clonotype itself: Just one base apart from a much larger clone, this may be a read error. V usage is TRBV5-1 and J usage is TRBJ1-1; D is perhaps TRBD1 (6 bases). Germline V CDR1 and CDR2: SGHRS, YFSETQ. The CDR3 contains 14 residues. CDR3 sequence: CASSRQGMNTGAFF. In DNA form, the CDR3 reads TGCGCCAGCAGCCGCCAGGGGATGAACACTGGAGCTTTCTTT.

This clonotype occurred many times. The V call is TRBV28, the J call TRBJ2-1, with TRBD1 matching 7 bases. Trimming cost V 6 bases and J 0 bases; bases outside gene matches: 5. The CDR3 consists of 15 residues. CDR1 is MDHEN, CDR2 SYDVKM, per germline. The CDR3 DNA follows: TGTGCCAGCAGGACCGCAGGGGGCTCCTACAATGAGCAGTTCTTC. It specifies CASRTAGGSYNEQFF.

The rearrangement uses TRBV9 and TRBJ2-1; a possible D gene is TRBD1 (5 bases). In germline, CDR1 is SGDLS, CDR2 YYNGEE. The CDR3 covers 14 residues. V lost 5 bases and J 5 bases, leaving 14 bases between the germline ends. The CDR3, as DNA: TGTGCCAGCAGTGTGACAGCCGCCGACAATGAGCAGTTCTTC. Protein sequence: CASSVTAADNEQFF.

Regarding this clonotype: This may be a read error, as it is one base from a much larger clone. V usage is TRBV28 and J usage is TRBJ2-7; possibly TRBD1 for D (6 bases). The CDR3 has 13 amino acids. Germline V lookup: CDR1 MDHEN, CDR2 SYDVKM. Trimming removed 7 bases from V and 3 bases from J, with 13 bases in between. The CDR3 DNA reads as TGTGCCAGCATGAGTGCAGGGGTCTACGAGCAGTACTTC. Protein sequence: CASMSAGVYEQYF.

This clonotype was observed many times. The V gene is TRBV21-1, the J gene TRBJ1-5; TRBD1, as called in the table, went unchecked against the DNA. TRBV21-1 is a listed pseudogene. This CDR3 has 16 amino acids. CDR3 protein: CASSGKRQGGNQPQHF. For the CDR3, the DNA is TGTGCCAGCAGCGGAAAGAGACAGGGCGGCAATCAGCCCCAGCATTTT.

There are many counts of this clonotype. The chain combines TRBV12-3 or TRBV12-4 with TRBJ1-4; 11 positions match TRBD1. This CDR3 contains 14 residues. The V gene end was trimmed by 6 bases and the J gene end by 9 bases; junction bases not matched to a gene: 6. The DNA for the CDR3 is TGTGCCAGCAGCCCGGACAGGGGGCTCAAAAAACTGTTTTTT. It is translated as CASSPDRGLKKLFF.

In its sample, this clonotype was seen many times. This chain uses TRBV27 with TRBJ2-5; TRBD2 agrees at 11 bases. The CDR3 sequence is 17 residues long. Germline V gene data show CDR1 as MNHEY and CDR2 as SMNVEV (reference sequence). After removal of 6 bases from V and 4 bases from J, the junction contained 13 bases not matched to a gene. CDR3 residues: CASRRLAGTGPGETQYF. Here the CDR3 DNA reads TGTGCCAGCAGACGACTAGCGGGGACCGGCCCCGGAGAGACCCAGTACTTC.

This clonotype counts as medium-sized (0.01 to 0.1%). The chain recombines TRBV7-9 with TRBJ2-6; no definite D call. CDR3 size: 14 residues. Germline CDR1 is SEHNR and CDR2 is FQNEAQ (reference sequence). Trimming cost V 1 base and J 2 bases, with 3 bases left between them. The CDR3 DNA reads TGTGCCAGCAGCTTAGATGCTGGGGCCAACGTCCTGACTTTC. Translation gives CASSLDAGANVLTF.

This clonotype was seen ten or more times. The V call is TRBV5-1, the J call TRBJ2-7; possibly TRBD1 for D (5 bases). Germline V gene lookup returns CDR1 SGHRS and CDR2 YFSETQ. The CDR3 loop spans 16 amino acids. The ends were cut back, 2 bases at V and 2 bases at J, with 17 bases in the middle. The CDR3 protein is CASSFGPTATTYEQYF. The DNA for the CDR3 is TGCGCCAGCAGCTTCGGCCCGACAGCGACAACCTACGAGCAGTACTTC.

This clonotype came up many times. The rearrangement joins TRBV3-1 to TRBJ1-1, with 8 bases aligning to TRBD1. The CDR3 has 14 amino acids. V trimming: 5 bases; J trimming: 1 base; junction bases outside the gene matches: 3. The germline V gene has CDR1 LGHDT and CDR2 YNNKEL (reference sequence). The CDR3 bases are TGTGCCAGCAGCGCGGGACAGGCGAACACTGAAGCTTTCTTT. It specifies CASSAGQANTEAFF.

This clonotype came up many times. The chain couples TRBV7-2 to TRBJ2-3, with a tentative D call TRBD2 (6 bases). This CDR3 contains 15 residues. The V end lost 2 bases, the J end lost 3 bases, and 12 bases lay between the germline ends. Germline CDR1 reads SGHTA; CDR2 reads FQGNSA. The CDR3 is CASSLTSSETDTQYF. As DNA, the CDR3 is TGTGCCAGCAGCTTAACGTCTAGCGAAACAGATACGCAGTATTTT.

Many counts were recorded for this clonotype. The chain links TRBV5-1 to TRBJ2-7; 9 bases map to TRBD2. Germline trimming cut 4 bases from V and 6 bases from J; bases unmatched to any gene: 8. This CDR3 region has 14 residues. Germline V CDR1 and CDR2: SGHRS, YFSETQ. This CDR3 is CASSMRGGVSEQYF. The CDR3 region has the DNA TGCGCCAGCAGCATGCGGGGGGGAGTATCCGAGCAGTACTTC.

The chain has TRBV7-8 and TRBJ2-3, with 8 bases aligning to TRBD1. This CDR3 contains 16 residues. The germline V gene has CDR1 SGHVS and CDR2 FQNEAQ. Trimming removed 1 base from V and 4 bases from J; junction bases left unmatched: 7. The CDR3 DNA follows: TGTGCCAGCAGCTTAGGATCCAGGGGGCTCCCAGATACGCAGTATTTT. It is translated as CASSLGSRGLPDTQYF.

The count of this clonotype is one. Being one base from a much bigger clone, this may be a read error. As the CDR3 is not closed by the conserved phenylalanine or tryptophan, this likely results from a read error. The J gene is TRBJ2-3, the V gene TRBV27, with 7 bases identical to TRBD2. The CDR3 totals 14 residues. The V segment lost 5 bases and the J segment 6 bases; nucleotides outside the gene matches: 8. Germline CDR1 MNHEY, CDR2 SMNVEV (reference sequence). The CDR3 nucleotides are TGTGCCAGCAGTGACCTGACTAGCTCCGATACGCAGTATTCT. Translated, it gives CASSDLTSSDTQYS.

This clonotype was seen repeatedly, ten times or more. V is TRBV29-1 and J is TRBJ2-3; TRBD1 matches at 12 bases. Germline assignment: CDR1 SQVTM and CDR2 ANQGSEA. The CDR3 totals 13 residues. V was clipped by 7 bases and J by 5 bases; unmatched bases: 4. This CDR3 reads CSGGTGGGDTQYF. The CDR3, as DNA: TGCAGCGGAGGGACAGGGGGCGGAGATACGCAGTATTTT.